The present T cell receptor (beta chain) was sequenced within a study of cytomegalovirus exposure and HLA in healthy donors. From germline, CDR1 is KGHSH and CDR2 LQKENI. V lost 3 bases to trimming and J lost 2 bases, with 6 bases between them. The CDR3 runs 13 residues. The PCR was carried out with 60 Vbeta primers and 13 Jbeta primers. Libraries were prepared by immunoSEQ multiplex PCR; TCRdb keeps only in-frame clonotypes and omits some of them. The data hold some 110,000 clones, with more than 9.5% observed a single time. Donors consisted of healthy bone marrow donors. Donors sampled were nominally healthy, though unrecorded immune exposures were likely.

The sequenced sample was PBMCs. V is TRBV18 and J is TRBJ2-3; D call uncertain. This TCR came from a man aged 40-49 years in good health and CMV-seropositive. The CDR3 DNA sequence: TGTGCCAGCTCACCGCAGTACACAGATACGCAGTATTTT. Translated: CASSPQYTDTQYF.